The 21 T cell receptor beta chains below all came from one sample that was sequenced in a study of cytomegalovirus exposure and HLA in healthy donors. 60 Vbeta and 13 Jbeta primers were used in PCR. The table came from immunoSEQ multiplex PCR; TCRdb's copy has only in-frame clones and leaves some out. The repertoire includes some 100,000 clones, about 80% of them detected once, and about 3.1% sits in the top ten. Specimen: PBMCs. The receptors shown here come from a male donor in good health and CMV-seropositive.

The chain combines TRBV6-5 with TRBJ1-1; D gene ambiguous. This CDR3 has 15 amino acids. Trimming cost V 4 bases and J 1 base, with 13 bases left between them. CDR1 is MNHEY, CDR2 SVGAGI, per germline. The CDR3 is CASSSQSQSNTEAFF. In DNA, the CDR3 is TGTGCCAGCAGTTCTCAATCACAGTCGAACACTGAAGCTTTCTTT.

This clone was found once. The CDR3 spells CASSVSSGTRNYEQYF. Written as DNA, the CDR3 is TGTGCCAGTAGTGTAAGCTCCGGGACTAGGAACTACGAGCAGTACTTC. The chain recombines TRBV19 with TRBJ2-7, with 8 bases lining up with TRBD2. The V gene end was trimmed by 5 bases and the J gene end by 3 bases; junction bases not matched to a gene: 12. Germline CDR1 LNHDA, CDR2 SQIVND (reference sequence). The CDR3 totals 16 residues.

The rearrangement joins TRBV25-1 to TRBJ2-3; 7 bases fit TRBD2. Germline V gene lookup returns CDR1 MGHDK and CDR2 SYGVNS. The ends lost 0 bases at V and 0 bases at J; junction bases unmatched: 3. The CDR3 is 16 amino acids. For the CDR3, the DNA is TGTGCCAGCAGTGAATACCAGCGGGGTAGCACAGATACGCAGTATTTT. This gives the protein CASSEYQRGSTDTQYF.

The V call is TRBV6-1, the J call TRBJ1-2; D gene ambiguous. Per germline, CDR1 MNHNS and CDR2 SASEGT. CDR3 length equals 12 residues. V was pared by 7 bases and J by 4 bases, with 10 bases between. CDR3 coding DNA: TGTGCCAGCACCTTCCGAGCCTATGGCTACACCTTC. The encoded protein is CASTFRAYGYTF.

J is TRBJ2-4 and V is TRBV29-1; D ambiguous. The CDR3 has 10 amino acids. The germline V gene encodes CDR1 SQVTM and CDR2 ANQGSEA. V was shortened by 5 bases and J by 9 bases, with 8 bases between the two germline ends. In DNA form, the CDR3 reads TGCAGCGTTCTAGAAGGCATTCAGTACTTC. Protein: CSVLEGIQYF.

V and J are TRBV14 and TRBJ2-1, with a weak D call TRBD1 (5 bases). Trimming took 4 bases from V and 7 from J, leaving 14 bases between them. Per the germline V gene, CDR1 is SGHDN and CDR2 is FVKESK. CDR3 size: 14 residues. CDR3 region: CASSRLGLRNEQFF. CDR3 DNA: TGTGCCAGCAGCCGGCTGGGGCTGAGGAATGAGCAGTTCTTC.

In DNA, the CDR3 is TGTGCCAGCAGCTTAGCCAGCGGGAGCAACATTCAGTACTTC. Encoded protein: CASSLASGSNIQYF. The chain employs TRBV7-9 and TRBJ2-4; TRBD2 matches at 8 bases. Trimming took 0 bases from V and 7 from J; bases not matched to a gene: 2. CDR1 is SEHNR, CDR2 FQNEAQ, per germline (reference sequence). This CDR3 region has 14 residues.

Here the CDR3 reads CASSLSGQQYNEQFF. CDR3 DNA: TGCGCCAGCAGCTTGTCCGGACAGCAATACAATGAGCAGTTCTTC. The chain couples TRBV5-1 to TRBJ2-1; a weak D match, TRBD1 (6 bases). Trimming cost V 1 base and J 4 bases, with 12 bases left between them. Germline-derived CDR1 and CDR2 are SGHRS and YFSETQ. The CDR3 consists of 15 residues.

This chain uses TRBV11-2 with TRBJ1-3; 7 bases align to TRBD1. CDR3 length: 13 residues. The V and J ends lost 7 bases and 4 bases, in that order; junction bases with no gene match: 4. Germline lookup yields CDR1 SGHAT and CDR2 FQNNGV. The CDR3 is CASKSTGGNTIYF. The DNA of the CDR3 is TGTGCCAGCAAGTCGACAGGGGGAAACACCATATATTTT.

This clone showed up just once. This rearrangement joins TRBV13 to TRBJ2-3, with TRBD2 matching 14 bases. J lost 3 bases, V lost 5 bases, and 10 bases had no gene match. The CDR3 extends over 18 amino acids. Germline-derived CDR1 and CDR2 are PRHDT and FYEKMQ (reference sequence). CDR3 sequence: CASSPGLAGVDGTDTQYF. Here the CDR3 DNA reads TGTGCCAGCAGCCCGGGACTAGCGGGGGTGGACGGGACAGATACGCAGTATTTT.

In this sample, this clone turned up a few times. The chain links TRBV6-5 to TRBJ1-1; no firm D call. The CDR3 contains 13 residues. In germline, CDR1 is MNHEY, CDR2 SVGAGI. The ends were cut back, 7 bases at V and 6 bases at J, with 15 bases in the middle. CDR3 sequence: CASTDGGFPEAFF. The CDR3 bases are TGTGCCAGCACTGACGGAGGATTTCCTGAAGCTTTCTTT.

This chain uses TRBV7-8 with TRBJ1-4; no reliable D call. Germline V CDR1 and CDR2: SGHVS, FQNEAQ. The CDR3 is made up of 15 amino acids. Trimming pared 5 bases from V and 4 bases from J, leaving 14 bases between. The CDR3 bases are TGTGCCAGCAGCCCCGGTGGCAGCGTTAATGAAAAACTGTTTTTT. It specifies CASSPGGSVNEKLFF.

The gene calls are TRBV6-1 and TRBJ1-3; D might be TRBD1 (6 bases). The CDR3 is 15 residues long. Per germline, CDR1 MNHNS and CDR2 SASEGT. Trimming removed 2 bases at V and 0 bases at J, with 8 bases between. CDR3: CASSESDSSGNTIYF. For the CDR3, the DNA is TGTGCCAGCAGTGAATCGGACAGCTCTGGAAACACCATATATTTT.

The V gene is TRBV6-5, the J gene TRBJ2-7; TRBD1 aligns across 11 bases. CDR3 length equals 14 residues. Per germline, CDR1 MNHEY and CDR2 SVGAGI. V lost 6 bases, J lost 6 bases, and 7 bases stayed unmatched. In DNA form, the CDR3 reads TGTGCCAGCAGCCTGTCCGGGACAGGGGGCGAGCAGTACTTC. It translates to CASSLSGTGGEQYF.

The chain is built from TRBV5-1 and TRBJ1-2; perhaps TRBD1 as D (6 bases). The CDR3 extends over 11 amino acids. V was cut by 5 bases and J by 7 bases, with 9 bases left in between. Germline CDR1 reads SGHRS; CDR2 reads YFSETQ. CDR3 in amino acids: CASRSGVGYTF. The CDR3 DNA sequence: TGCGCCAGCAGATCAGGGGTTGGCTACACCTTC. The whole variable domain, filled in from reference TRBV5-1 and TRBJ1-2, reads KAGVTQTPRYLIKTRGQQVTLSCSPISGHRSVSWYQQTPGQGLQFLFEYFSETQRNKGNFPGRFSGRQFSNSRSEMNVSTLELGDSALYLCASRSGVGYTFGSGTRLTVV.

The chain couples TRBV6-4 to TRBJ1-1, with a weak D call TRBD1 (5 bases). There are 12 residues in the CDR3. Germline-derived CDR1 and CDR2 are MRHNA and SNTAGT. V lost 6 bases to trimming and J lost 11 bases, with 16 bases between them. In nucleotides, the CDR3 is TGTGCCAGCAGGGTCACCCAGGGAAGCGCTTTCTTT. This sequence encodes CASRVTQGSAFF.

V is TRBV5-1 and J is TRBJ2-3, with 7 bases that match TRBD1. CDR3 length equals 17 residues. J gave up 4 bases and V 1 base, and 12 bases lay outside the gene matches. Germline assignment: CDR1 SGHRS and CDR2 YFSETQ. CDR3 region: CASSLYQRTGASDTQYF. CDR3 nucleotide sequence: TGCGCCAGCAGCTTGTACCAGCGCACAGGGGCATCAGATACGCAGTATTTT.

The rearrangement uses TRBV4-2 and TRBJ2-5; possible D gene TRBD1, 6 bases. This CDR3 contains 14 residues. Trimming left V 1 base short and J 4 bases short, with 10 bases between. Germline loops: CDR1 LGHNA, CDR2 YNFKEQ. CDR3 nucleotides: TGTGCCAGCAGCCAAGGACAGGAAACAGAGACCCAGTACTTC. As protein: CASSQGQETETQYF.

The table lists this clone with a few counts. The chain couples TRBV2 to TRBJ2-7; D uncertain. Germline CDR1 and CDR2: SNHLY and FYNNEI. V dropped 2 bases and J dropped 3 bases, with 11 bases sitting between them. The CDR3 contains 14 residues. DNA for the CDR3: TGTGCCAGCAGTGAACAAGTACTTCTCTACGAGCAGTACTTC. Encoded protein: CASSEQVLLYEQYF.

The CDR3 loop reads CASSQGTGGSRWQYF. The CDR3 DNA reads as TGTGCCAGCAGTCAGGGGACAGGGGGTTCTAGGTGGCAGTACTTC. The chain uses TRBV27 and TRBJ2-7, with 11 positions matching TRBD1. Germline values: CDR1 MNHEY, CDR2 SMNVEV (reference sequence). V was pared by 5 bases and J by 9 bases, with 12 bases of the junction left unmatched. The CDR3 consists of 15 residues.

As regards this clone: Other DNA sequences in this specimen translate into the identical CDR3. CDR3 bases: TGTGCCAGCAGCTTGTCACGGGACTTCTACGAGCAGTACTTC. This encodes CASSLSRDFYEQYF. The chain employs TRBV7-2 and TRBJ2-7, with D tentatively TRBD2 (6 bases). CDR1 is SGHTA and CDR2 is FQGNSA in the germline V gene. Trimming removed 3 bases at V and 3 bases at J, with 12 bases between. This CDR3 is built from 14 residues.